This TCR beta chain was recorded in a study of long-term antiretroviral therapy in people with HIV. CDR3 length: 14 amino acids. Germline CDR1 is SGHDN and CDR2 is FVKESK. V was pared by 0 bases and J by 6 bases, with 12 bases between. Running of the v3.0 immunoSEQ assay took place at survey level. Libraries were prepared by immunoSEQ multiplex PCR; TCRdb keeps only in-frame clonotypes and omits some of them. The sample has about 17,000 clones, around nine tenths seen once. The source is a man aged 50-59 years with HIV. This specimen consisted of unsorted PBMCs, obtained 6.9 years after starting antiretroviral therapy. V usage is TRBV14 and J usage is TRBJ2-7; TRBD1 is a possible D gene (5 bases). The DNA for the CDR3 is TGTGCCAGCAGCCAAGAAAGGGGCCAGATCGAGCAGTACTTC. The encoded protein is CASSQERGQIEQYF. Drawing the rest from reference TRBV14 and TRBJ2-7, the complete variable domain is EAGVTQFPSHSVIEKGQTVTLRCDPISGHDNLYWYRRVMGKEIKFLLHFVKESKQDESGMPNNRFLAERTGGTYSTLKVQPAELEDSGVYFCASSQERGQIEQYFGPGTRLTVT.